This T cell receptor (beta chain) was captured by sequencing in a study of blood T cell repertoires in COVID-19. As for the study in general: Material from acute and convalescent COVID-19 was sourced from the United States, Italy and Spain. PBMCs, B-cell-depleted T cells, or T cells provided the cDNA or gDNA that made up the material.

J gave up 1 base and V 6 bases, and 0 bases lay outside the gene matches. Germline V gene sequence: CDR1 MNHEY, CDR2 SMNVEV (reference sequence). The CDR3 has 15 amino acids. Original processing methods: Reference gene primers were amplified, and this amplification served to estimate nucleated cell counts. Generated by immunoSEQ multiplex PCR, the TCRdb table keeps only in-frame clones and is missing some. D and trimming were read from the DNA, whereas the V and J calls and clone size are those reported in that table. Of under 200,000 clones detected, 60% to 85% appear once; the ten largest clones hold roughly 8.3%.

This TCR was recovered from a man aged 55-75 years with acute or convalescent COVID-19. The specimen sequenced was peripheral blood. The chain recombines TRBV27 with TRBJ2-1; 13 bases line up with TRBD2. The CDR3 here is CASRTSGGSYNEQFF. CDR3 coding DNA: TGTGCCAGCAGGACTAGCGGGGGGTCCTACAATGAGCAGTTCTTC.